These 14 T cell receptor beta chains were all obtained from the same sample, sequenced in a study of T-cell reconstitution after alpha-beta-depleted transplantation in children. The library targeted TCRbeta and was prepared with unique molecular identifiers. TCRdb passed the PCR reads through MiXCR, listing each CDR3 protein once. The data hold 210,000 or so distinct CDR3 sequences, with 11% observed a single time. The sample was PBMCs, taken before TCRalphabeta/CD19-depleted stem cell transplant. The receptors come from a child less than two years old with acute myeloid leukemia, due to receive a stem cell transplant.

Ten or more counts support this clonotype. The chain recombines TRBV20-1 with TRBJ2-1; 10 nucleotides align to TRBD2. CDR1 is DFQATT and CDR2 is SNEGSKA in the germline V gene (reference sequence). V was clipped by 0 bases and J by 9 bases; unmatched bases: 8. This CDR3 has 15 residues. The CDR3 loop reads CSARDALAGVSEQFF. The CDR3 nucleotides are TGCAGTGCTAGAGATGCCCTAGCGGGAGTAAGTGAGCAGTTCTTC.

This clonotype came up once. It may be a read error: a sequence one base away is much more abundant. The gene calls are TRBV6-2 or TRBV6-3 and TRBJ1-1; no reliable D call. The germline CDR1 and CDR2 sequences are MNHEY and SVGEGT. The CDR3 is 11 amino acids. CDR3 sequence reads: CANSWGFGAFF. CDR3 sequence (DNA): TGTGCCAACAGTTGGGGTTTTGGGGCTTTCTTT.

CDR3 region: CATCQVGLAGRYNEQFF. The DNA for the CDR3 is TGTGCCACCTGCCAGGTGGGACTAGCGGGCCGCTACAATGAGCAGTTCTTC. This chain connects TRBV3-1 to TRBJ2-1; 12 nucleotides align to TRBD2. After removal of 10 bases from V and 3 bases from J, the junction contained 13 bases not matched to a gene. Germline V CDR1 and CDR2: LGHDT, YNNKEL (reference sequence). The CDR3 length is 17 residues.

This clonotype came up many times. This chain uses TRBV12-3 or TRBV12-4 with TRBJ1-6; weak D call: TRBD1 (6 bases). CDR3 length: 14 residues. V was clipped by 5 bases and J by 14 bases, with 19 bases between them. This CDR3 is CASSPTGRWGALHF. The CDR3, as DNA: TGTGCCAGCAGTCCGACAGGCCGGTGGGGGGCCCTCCACTTT.

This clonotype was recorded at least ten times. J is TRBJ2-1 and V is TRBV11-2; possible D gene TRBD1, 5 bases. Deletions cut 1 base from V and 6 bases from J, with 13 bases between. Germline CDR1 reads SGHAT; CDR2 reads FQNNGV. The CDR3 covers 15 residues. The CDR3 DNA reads TGTGCCAGCAGCTTAGGGCTAAATAGGGGCAATGAGCAGTTCTTC. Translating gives CASSLGLNRGNEQFF.

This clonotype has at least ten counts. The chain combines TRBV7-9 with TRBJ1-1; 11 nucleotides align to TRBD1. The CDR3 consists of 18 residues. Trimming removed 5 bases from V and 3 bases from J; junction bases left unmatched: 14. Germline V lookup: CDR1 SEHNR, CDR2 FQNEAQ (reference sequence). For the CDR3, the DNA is TGTGCCAGCAGCCCCCATCCGGACAGGGGGCATAGGGACACTGAAGCTTTCTTT. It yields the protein CASSPHPDRGHRDTEAFF.

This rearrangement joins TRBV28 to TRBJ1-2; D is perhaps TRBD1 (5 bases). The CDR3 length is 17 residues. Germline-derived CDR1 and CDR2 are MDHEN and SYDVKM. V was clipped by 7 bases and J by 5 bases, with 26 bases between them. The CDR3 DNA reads TGTGCCAGCACGAATCAATCGGGTACGGGGGGATGGTATGGCTACACCTTC. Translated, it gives CASTNQSGTGGWYGYTF.

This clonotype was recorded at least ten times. The CDR3: CASSYSRRLAGKQETQYF. For the CDR3, the DNA is TGTGCCAGCAGTTACTCGAGAAGACTAGCGGGGAAACAAGAGACCCAGTACTTC. J is TRBJ2-5 and V is TRBV6-2 or TRBV6-3; 11 bases line up with TRBD2. There are 18 residues in the CDR3. The V gene end was trimmed by 0 bases and the J gene end by 2 bases; junction bases not matched to a gene: 8. Germline values: CDR1 MNHEY, CDR2 SVGEGT.

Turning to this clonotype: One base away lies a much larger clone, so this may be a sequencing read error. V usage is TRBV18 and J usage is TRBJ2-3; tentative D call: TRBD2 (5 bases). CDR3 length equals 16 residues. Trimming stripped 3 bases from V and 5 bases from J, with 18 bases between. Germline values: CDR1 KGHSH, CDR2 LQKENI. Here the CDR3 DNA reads TGTGCCAGCTCACCGCCGGGAAGAGGGAAGGGAGATACGCAGTATTTT. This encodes CASSPPGRGKGDTQYF.

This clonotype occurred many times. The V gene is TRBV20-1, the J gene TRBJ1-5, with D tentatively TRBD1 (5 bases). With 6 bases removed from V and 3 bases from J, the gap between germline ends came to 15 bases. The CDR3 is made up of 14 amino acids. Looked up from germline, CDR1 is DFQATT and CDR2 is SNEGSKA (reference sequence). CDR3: CSAQGGGLNQPQHF. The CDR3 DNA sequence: TGCAGTGCGCAGGGTGGGGGACTCAATCAGCCCCAGCATTTT.

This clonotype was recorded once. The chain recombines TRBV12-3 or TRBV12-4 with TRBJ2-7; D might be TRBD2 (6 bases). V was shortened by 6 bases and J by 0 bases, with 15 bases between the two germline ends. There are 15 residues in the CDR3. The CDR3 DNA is TGTGCCAGCAGCGTCCCGGGAGCCCGCTCCTACGAGCAGTACTTC. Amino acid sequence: CASSVPGARSYEQYF.

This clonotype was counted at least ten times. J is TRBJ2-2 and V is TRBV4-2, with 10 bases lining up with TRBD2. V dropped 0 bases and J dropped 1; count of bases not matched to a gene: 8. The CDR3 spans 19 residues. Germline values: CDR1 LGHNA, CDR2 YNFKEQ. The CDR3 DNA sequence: TGTGCCAGCAGCCAAGATCCCCCTAGCGGGAGCTGGAACACCGGGGAGCTGTTTTTT. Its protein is CASSQDPPSGSWNTGELFF.

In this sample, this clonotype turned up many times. Here the CDR3 reads CASSPVLAGVADTQYF. For the CDR3, the DNA is TGTGCCAGCAGCCCCGTACTAGCGGGAGTAGCAGATACGCAGTATTTT. The rearrangement uses TRBV7-2 and TRBJ2-3, with 11 bases aligning to TRBD2. This CDR3 has 16 amino acids. Germline CDR1 SGHTA, CDR2 FQGNSA. The junction had 8 bases not matched to a gene; V was cut back by 5 bases and J by 4 bases.

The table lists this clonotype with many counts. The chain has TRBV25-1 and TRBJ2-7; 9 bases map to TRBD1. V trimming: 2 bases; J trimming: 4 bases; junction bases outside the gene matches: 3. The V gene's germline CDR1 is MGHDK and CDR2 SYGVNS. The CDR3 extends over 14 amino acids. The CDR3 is CASSEPGQGYEQYF. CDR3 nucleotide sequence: TGTGCCAGCAGTGAACCGGGACAGGGTTACGAGCAGTACTTC.